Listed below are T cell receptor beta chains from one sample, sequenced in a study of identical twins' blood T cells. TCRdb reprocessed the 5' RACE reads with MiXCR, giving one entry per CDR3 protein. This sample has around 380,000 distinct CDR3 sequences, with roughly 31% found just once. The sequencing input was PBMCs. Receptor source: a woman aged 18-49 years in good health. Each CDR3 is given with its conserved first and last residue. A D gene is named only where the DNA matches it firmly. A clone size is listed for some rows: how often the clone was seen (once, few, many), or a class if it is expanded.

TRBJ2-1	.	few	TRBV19	TGTGCCAGTAGTAGTCGGAGCAATGAGCAGTTCTTC	CASSSRSNEQFF
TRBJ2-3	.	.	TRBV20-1	TGCAGTGCTAGTTATGGGGGGCAAGGAGATACGCAGTATTTT	CSASYGGQGDTQYF
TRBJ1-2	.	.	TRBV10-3	TGTGCCATCAGTCCGACAGAGAACTATGGCTACACCTTC	CAISPTENYGYTF
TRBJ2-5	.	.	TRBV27	TGTGCCAACAGTTTATCTCAGGCAGTAGAGACCCAGTACTTC	CANSLSQAVETQYF
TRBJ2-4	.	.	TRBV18	TGTGCCAGCTCACCAGACGAAAACATTCAGTACTTC	CASSPDENIQYF
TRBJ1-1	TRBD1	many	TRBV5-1	TGCGCCAGCAGCAGGGACAGAATGAACACTGAAGCTTTCTTT	CASSRDRMNTEAFF
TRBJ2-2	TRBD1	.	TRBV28	TGTGCCAGCATCCCACAGGGGGTTAACACCGGGGAGCTGTTTTTT	CASIPQGVNTGELFF
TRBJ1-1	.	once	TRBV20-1	TGCAGTGCTGGGTCGACAGGTGAAGCTTTCTTT	CSAGSTGEAFF
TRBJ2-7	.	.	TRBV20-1	TGCAGTGCTAGAAATCGGGCCTCCTACGAGCAGTACTTC	CSARNRASYEQYF
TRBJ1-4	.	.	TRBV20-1	TGCAGTGCTAGAGATAGGCAAAGGGGGTTAGAAAAACTGTTTTTT	CSARDRQRGLEKLFF
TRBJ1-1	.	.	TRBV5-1	TGCGCCAGCAGATTTACGGGACTCTGGGGCACTGAAGCTTTCTTT	CASRFTGLWGTEAFF
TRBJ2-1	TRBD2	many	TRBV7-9	TGTGCCAGCAGCTTAGCCGGGACTACCTACAATGAGCAGTTCTTC	CASSLAGTTYNEQFF
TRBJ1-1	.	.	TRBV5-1	TGCGCCAGCAGCTTGGGAGGGACAAGCCCTGAAGCTTTCTTT	CASSLGGTSPEAFF
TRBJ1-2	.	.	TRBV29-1	TGCAGCGTTGTGGGGGACACCCACTATGGCTACACCTTC	CSVVGDTHYGYTF
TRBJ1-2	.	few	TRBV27	TGTGCCAGCAGTTTAAAGGGGTATGGCTACACCTTC	CASSLKGYGYTF
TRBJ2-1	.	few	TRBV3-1	TGTGCCAGCAGCCCAGGACTATACAATGAGCAGTTCTTC	CASSPGLYNEQFF
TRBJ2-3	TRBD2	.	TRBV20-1	TGCAGTGCTAGCCGGGAGGGGCTAGCGGAGACCACAGATACGCAGTATTTT	CSASREGLAETTDTQYF
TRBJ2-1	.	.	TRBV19	TGTGCCAGTAGTAGAGAGGGTGTGAGGTCCTACAGTGAGCAGTTCTTC	CASSREGVRSYSEQFF
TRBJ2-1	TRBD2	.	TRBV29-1	TGCAGCGTTGCCCTAGCGGGGGGCCAAGAGCAGTTCTTC	CSVALAGGQEQFF
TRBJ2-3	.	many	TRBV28	TGTGCCAGCAGTTTAGGTACAACCACAGATACGCAGTATTTT	CASSLGTTTDTQYF
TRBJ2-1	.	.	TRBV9	TGTGCCAGCAGCGTCTCACCAGGTAGCGGTAGCTCCTACAATGAGCAGTTCTTC	CASSVSPGSGSSYNEQFF
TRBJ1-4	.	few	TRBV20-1	TGCAGTGCTAGCCTAAGCATTGAAAAACTGTTTTTT	CSASLSIEKLFF
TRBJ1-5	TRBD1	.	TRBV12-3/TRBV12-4	TGTGCCAGCAGTAGTCCTGGAGGGGGCTTAGGTCAGCCCCAGCATTTT	CASSSPGGGLGQPQHF
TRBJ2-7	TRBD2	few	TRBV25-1	TGTGCCAGCAGTGACACTAGCGGACCCTACGAGCAGTACTTC	CASSDTSGPYEQYF
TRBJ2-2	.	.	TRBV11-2	TGTGCCAGCAGCTTCGCGTACACCGGGGAGCTGTTTTTT	CASSFAYTGELFF
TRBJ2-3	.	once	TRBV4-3	TGCGCCAGCAGCCAAGGCCCTTCGACAGAGAGCACAGATACGCAGTATTTT	CASSQGPSTESTDTQYF
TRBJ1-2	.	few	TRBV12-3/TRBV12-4	TGTGCCAGCAGTTTAGGAGGGGAGGATGGCTACACCTTC	CASSLGGEDGYTF
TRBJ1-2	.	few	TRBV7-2	TGTGCCAGCAGCTTAGTGTATCGGGGAGGAGGCTATGGCTACACCTTC	CASSLVYRGGGYGYTF
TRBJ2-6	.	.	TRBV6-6	TGTGCCAGCAGAGTGCTTTGGGATGGGGCCAACGTCCTGACTTTC	CASRVLWDGANVLTF
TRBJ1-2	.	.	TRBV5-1	TGCGCCAGCAGCTTGGAGGGTGGCCTCAACACCTTC	CASSLEGGLNTF
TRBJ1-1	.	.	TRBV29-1	TGCAGCGCCGACGCGACTGAAGCTTTCTTT	CSADATEAFF
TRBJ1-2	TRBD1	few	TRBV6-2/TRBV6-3	TGTGCCAGCAGTTACCCGGAGAAAGTCACAGGGGACGACTATGGCTACACCTTC	CASSYPEKVTGDDYGYTF
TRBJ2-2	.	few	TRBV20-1	TGCAGTGCTAGTTGGGGGAGCACCGGGGAGCTGTTTTTT	CSASWGSTGELFF
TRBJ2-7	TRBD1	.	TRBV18	TGTGCCAGCTCCAAGGACAGGGGGCTCGAGCAGTACTTC	CASSKDRGLEQYF
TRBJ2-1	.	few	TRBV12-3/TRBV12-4	TGTGCCAGCAGGGTAGCAGGGGACCTTTACAATGAGCAGTTCTTC	CASRVAGDLYNEQFF
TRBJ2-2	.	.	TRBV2	TGTGCCAGCAGCGCTTCCCGGACCGGGGAGCTGTTTTTT	CASSASRTGELFF
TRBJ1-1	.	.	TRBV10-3	TGTGCCATCACTGAGACCGGCGACACTGAAGCTTTCTTT	CAITETGDTEAFF
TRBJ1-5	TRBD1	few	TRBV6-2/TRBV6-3	TGTGCCAGCAGTCCGATTGGACAGGGTAACAATCAGCCCCAGCATTTT	CASSPIGQGNNQPQHF
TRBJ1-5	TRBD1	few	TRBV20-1	TGCAGTGCAAGCCCCCGAGACAGGGGAAGGAAACAGCCCCAGCATTTT	CSASPRDRGRKQPQHF
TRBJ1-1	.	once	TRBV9	TGTGCCAGCAGCGTAGGCGGGGGGCTCTCTGAAGCTTTCTTT	CASSVGGGLSEAFF
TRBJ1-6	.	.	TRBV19	TGTGCCAGTGGCGTACCGGATTCACCCCTCCACTTT	CASGVPDSPLHF
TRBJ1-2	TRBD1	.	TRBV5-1	TGCGCCAGCAGCTCACAGGGGGACGACTATGGCTACACCTTC	CASSSQGDDYGYTF
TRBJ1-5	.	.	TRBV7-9	TGTGCCAGCATGGTTAACGCCCAGCATTTT	CASMVNAQHF
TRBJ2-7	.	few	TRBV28	TGTGCCAGCAGTTTATCTGACAGGCCCTACGAGCAGTACTTC	CASSLSDRPYEQYF
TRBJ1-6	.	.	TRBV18	TGTGCCAGCTCACCAAGAAATTCACCCCTCCACTTT	CASSPRNSPLHF
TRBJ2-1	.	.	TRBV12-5	TGTGCTAGTGCCTTAAATATAAATGAGCAGTTCTTC	CASALNINEQFF
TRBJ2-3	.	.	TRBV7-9	TGTGCCAGCAGCTCTCTCCGGTTCGGAACGCAGTATTTT	CASSSLRFGTQYF
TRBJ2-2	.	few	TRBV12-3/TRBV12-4	TGTGCCAGCAGTTTTCAGGCCGGGGGCTCCGGGGAGCTGTTTTTT	CASSFQAGGSGELFF
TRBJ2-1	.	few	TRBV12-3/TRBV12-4	TGTGCCAGCAGTTTTTCGGGGGTTTTGAACAATGAGCAGTTCTTC	CASSFSGVLNNEQFF
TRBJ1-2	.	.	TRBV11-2	TGTGCCAGCAGCTTAGCGCCCCAGGGACTTGGGGGCTCATATGGCTACACCTTC	CASSLAPQGLGGSYGYTF
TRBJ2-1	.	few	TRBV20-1	TGCAGTGCTTCGGGAGTTGGTGAGCAGTTCTTC	CSASGVGEQFF
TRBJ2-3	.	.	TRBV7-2	TGTGCCAGCAGGACTTTCACAGATACGCAGTATTTT	CASRTFTDTQYF
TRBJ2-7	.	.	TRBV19	TGTACCAGTAGTATAGATGCAGGGGACTACGAGCAGTACTTC	CTSSIDAGDYEQYF
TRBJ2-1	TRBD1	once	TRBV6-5	TGTGCCAGCAGCCCTGGACAGGGTCGCTCCCACAATGAGCAGTTCTTC	CASSPGQGRSHNEQFF
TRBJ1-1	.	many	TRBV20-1	TGCAGTGCTATCCAAGGGGGGCCGAACACTGAAGCTTTCTTT	CSAIQGGPNTEAFF
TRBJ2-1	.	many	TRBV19	TGTGCCAGTAGTATAGGGGCCTACAATGAGCAGTTCTTC	CASSIGAYNEQFF
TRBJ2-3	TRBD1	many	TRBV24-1	TGTGCCACCAGTGATGAACACGCAGGGGGTCAAGATACGCAGTATTTT	CATSDEHAGGQDTQYF
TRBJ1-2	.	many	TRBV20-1	TGCAGTGCTAGAGATAGCGGGGGGGTTGAATCTGGCTACACCTTC	CSARDSGGVESGYTF
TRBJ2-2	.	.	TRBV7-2	TGTGCCAGCAGCGATGCTGTGACCGGGGAGCTGTTTTTT	CASSDAVTGELFF
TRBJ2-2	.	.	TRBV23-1	TGCGCCAGCAGTCAGGCGGGACCGCAACACCGGGAGCTGTTTTTT	CASSQAGPQHRELFF